This T cell receptor (beta chain) is drawn from a study of CD8+CD57+ T cells in acquired aplastic anemia. Across the whole study: DNA from sorted CD4+ and CD8+ cells averaged about 3.2 ug. CD4+ cell libraries from healthy donors averaged approximately 10 million reads. Findings and caveats of the study: Shared by patients and controls, around 27 CD8+ CDR3s were abundant in patients.

This clonotype was found many times. Its specificity is not known. CDR3 size: 14 residues. Germline trimming cut 1 base from V and 4 bases from J; bases unmatched to any gene: 0. Germline CDR1 and CDR2: SEHNR and FQNEAQ (reference sequence). Genomic DNA provided the template from which TCR beta VDJ and CDR3 profiles were obtained. Each CDR3 protein gets one entry after TCRdb re-called the reads with MiXCR. The table records around 170,000 distinct CDR3 sequences, under 75% of them present only once. The V call is TRBV7-9, the J call TRBJ2-1; TRBD1 aligns across 8 bases. The specimen was sorted CD4+, CD8+, or CD8+CD57+ T cells (not recorded which) from PBMCs. The TCR was taken from a human donor in good health. The CDR3 here is CASSLGTGYNEQFF. The CDR3 nucleotides are TGTGCCAGCAGCTTAGGGACAGGGTACAATGAGCAGTTCTTC.